This T cell receptor (beta chain) was recorded in a study of technical replicates of blood from four donors. The germline V and J ends were trimmed by 1 base and 4 bases, with 10 bases remaining between them. The CDR3 length is 14 residues. Germline CDR1 SEHNR, CDR2 FQNEAQ (reference sequence). Sequencing used immunoSEQ multiplex PCR; TCRdb keeps in-frame clones, though not all of them. The data show fewer than 110,000 clones, around 96% seen once. The gene calls are TRBV7-9 and TRBJ1-2; maybe TRBD1 (6 bases). This receptor was obtained from a human donor in good health. The material sequenced was T cells isolated from PBMCs. The CDR3 here is CASSLEQGIYGYTF. In DNA form, the CDR3 reads TGTGCCAGCAGCTTAGAACAGGGTATCTATGGCTACACCTTC.